This T cell receptor beta chain was recorded in a study of T-cell memory formation after mild COVID-19. Broader study findings: The main location of contracting CD4+ clones was CM and EM, and that of contracting CD8+ clones was EMRA. CD4/CD8 balance characterized clones contracting day 15 to 85, and CD4+ skew characterized later expanders. In second-wave clones peaking day 37, SARS-CoV-2 specificity remained unconfirmed.

Details on this clonotype: The antigen remains undetermined.

Libraries for TCRalpha and TCRbeta carried sample barcodes and unique molecular identifiers via 5'RACE. From the 5' RACE reads, TCRdb called clonotypes with MiXCR, one entry per CDR3 protein. The sample lists 50,000 to 70,000 distinct CDR3 sequences; 9% to 15% were seen once. The V end lost 5 bases, the J end lost 5 bases, and 12 bases lay between the germline ends. The CDR3 loop spans 13 amino acids. CDR1 and CDR2 from the germline V gene are LNHDA and SQIVND (reference sequence). This receptor was taken from a man between 18 and 29 years old who had mild COVID-19 (a few samples of this study predate the infection). Cell type and time point are not known. V is TRBV19 and J is TRBJ2-5; maybe TRBD1 (5 bases). Input material: PBMCs or a T cell subset sorted from them (not recorded which). CDR3: CASSETVSETQYF. In nucleotides, the CDR3 is TGTGCCAGTAGTGAGACAGTTTCGGAGACCCAGTACTTC.